The rows below give T cell receptor beta chains drawn from one sample of a study of T cell responses to AZD1222 COVID-19 vaccine. Clones were sequenced by immunoSEQ multiplex PCR, and TCRdb holds only the in-frame ones, with some missing. The sample includes 78,000 or so clones, roughly 88% seen only once; the top ten take approximately 19%. The sample consisted of peripheral blood, taken on day 0 of AZD1222 vaccination. All receptors derive from an adult in good health. Both conserved end residues are part of each CDR3. The D gene is left open where the match is weak. Not all rows give a size; the values are once, few, many and, for expanded clones, a class.

V	J	size	D	CDR3	DNA
TRBV28	TRBJ2-7	NA	TRBD2	CASSRALANTYEQYF	TGTGCCAGCAGTAGGGCACTAGCGAATACCTACGAGCAGTACTTC
TRBV7-3	TRBJ1-1	NA	NA	CASSLLGMGGNTEAFF	TGTGCCAGCAGCTTATTAGGAATGGGCGGGAACACTGAAGCTTTCTTT
TRBV30	TRBJ1-5	NA	NA	CAWSPDRNQPQHF	TGTGCCTGGAGTCCGGACAGAAATCAGCCCCAGCATTTT
TRBV4-1	TRBJ2-1	NA	TRBD2	CASSQTSGVVWNEQFF	TGCGCCAGCAGCCAAACTAGCGGGGTGGTATGGAATGAGCAGTTCTTC
TRBV4-1	TRBJ1-2	NA	NA	CASSHRVWYGYTF	TGCGCCAGCAGCCACAGGGTGTGGTATGGCTACACCTTC
TRBV7-2	TRBJ1-1	once	TRBD1	CASSPRALNRGGNTEAFF	TGTGCCAGCAGCCCCAGAGCCCTGAACAGGGGTGGCAACACTGAAGCTTTCTTT
TRBV6-4	TRBJ2-3	NA	NA	CASSLQGGTDTQYF	TGTGCCAGCAGTTTACAGGGCGGCACAGATACGCAGTATTTT
TRBV7-2	TRBJ2-1	NA	NA	CASSLNGVAYNEQFF	TGTGCCAGCAGCTTAAACGGGGTTGCCTACAATGAGCAGTTCTTC
TRBV24-1	TRBJ2-1	NA	TRBD1	CATSDSGQVYEQFF	TGTGCCACCAGTGACTCCGGACAGGTTTATGAGCAGTTCTTC
TRBV5-1	TRBJ1-2	NA	TRBD1	CASSLASGGDYGYTF	TGCGCCAGCAGCTTGGCGTCAGGGGGCGACTATGGCTACACCTTC
TRBV9	TRBJ2-3	few	NA	CASSVAASTDTQYF	TGTGCCAGCAGCGTAGCTGCTAGTACAGATACGCAGTATTTT
TRBV24-1	TRBJ2-1	NA	NA	CATSGRTERGYNEQFF	TGTGCCACCAGTGGTCGGACAGAGCGGGGTTACAATGAGCAGTTCTTC
TRBV28	TRBJ1-1	NA	NA	CASSFGKSKYRAPTEAFF	TGTGCCAGCAGTTTTGGCAAGTCTAAGTACCGGGCACCCACTGAAGCTTTCTTT
TRBV19	TRBJ1-6	NA	NA	CASSISGNLRNSPLHF	TGTGCCAGTAGTATCTCCGGGAATCTGAGGAATTCACCCCTCCACTTT
TRBV6-5	TRBJ1-1	NA	TRBD1	CASRAGGRSTEAFF	TGTGCCAGCAGAGCAGGGGGAAGAAGCACTGAAGCTTTCTTT
TRBV5-1	TRBJ1-1	NA	TRBD1	CASSLRDRVIEAFF	TGCGCCAGCAGCCTCCGGGACAGAGTGATTGAAGCTTTCTTT
TRBV3-1/TRBV3-2	TRBJ2-2	once	NA	CASSQGLRLEGTGELFF	TGTGCCAGCAGCCAAGGATTACGGTTAGAGGGTACCGGGGAGCTGTTTTTT
TRBV27	TRBJ1-2	NA	NA	CAKGKNYGYTF	TGTGCAAAAGGGAAGAACTATGGCTACACCTTC
TRBV9	TRBJ2-5	NA	TRBD2	CASSVGTSEEETQYF	TGTGCCAGCAGCGTCGGGACTAGCGAGGAAGAGACCCAGTACTTC
TRBV18	TRBJ2-7	NA	NA	CASSPGSAVIHEQYF	TGTGCCAGCTCACCAGGAAGTGCGGTGATCCACGAGCAGTACTTC
TRBV28	TRBJ1-5	NA	TRBD1	CASSLQGATNQPQHF	TGTGCCAGCAGTTTACAGGGGGCTACAAATCAGCCCCAGCATTTT
TRBV10-2	TRBJ2-2	NA	NA	CASSESAPRHTGELFF	TGCGCCAGCAGTGAGTCGGCCCCTCGCCACACCGGGGAGCTGTTTTTT
TRBV11-2	TRBJ2-3	NA	TRBD1	CASSLGTATDTQYF	TGTGCCAGCAGCTTGGGGACAGCAACAGATACGCAGTATTTT
TRBV10-3	TRBJ1-2	once	NA	CAISDNRENYGYTF	TGTGCCATCAGTGACAACAGGGAGAACTATGGCTACACCTTC
TRBV6-4	TRBJ1-1	NA	NA	CASSDGMNTEAFF	TGTGCCAGCAGTGACGGTATGAACACTGAAGCTTTCTTT
TRBV18	TRBJ2-2	once	NA	CASSTGTGELFF	TGTGCCAGCTCGACGGGCACCGGGGAGCTGTTTTTT
TRBV2	TRBJ1-5	NA	NA	CASGPGGPLSNQPQHF	TGTGCCAGCGGCCCGGGAGGCCCTCTTAGCAATCAGCCCCAGCATTTT
TRBV6-5	TRBJ2-1	once	NA	CASTKDSYNEQFF	TGTGCCAGCACCAAGGACAGTTACAATGAGCAGTTCTTC
TRBV5-6	TRBJ1-5	NA	NA	CASSSDGIGNQPQHF	TGTGCCAGCAGCTCCGACGGAATAGGCAATCAGCCCCAGCATTTT
TRBV6-2/TRBV6-3	TRBJ2-7	NA	TRBD1	CASSYSVLLGQSYEQYF	TGTGCCAGCAGTTACTCGGTTCTCCTGGGACAGTCCTACGAGCAGTACTTC
TRBV14	TRBJ2-2	NA	NA	CASSQEYTGELFF	TGTGCCAGCAGCCAAGAATACACCGGGGAGCTGTTTTTT
TRBV7-2	TRBJ1-5	NA	NA	CASSQRAGVQPQHF	TGTGCCAGCAGCCAACGGGCAGGGGTGCAGCCCCAGCATTTT
TRBV5-1	TRBJ2-2	NA	TRBD1	CASSQGTGDTGELFF	TGCGCCAGCAGCCAGGGGACAGGTGACACCGGGGAGCTGTTTTTT
TRBV25-1	TRBJ2-7	NA	NA	CASRRSYEQYF	TGTGCCAGCAGGCGTTCCTACGAGCAGTACTTC
TRBV3-1/TRBV3-2	TRBJ2-7	NA	NA	CASSRLGLFEQYF	TGTGCCAGCAGCCGACTAGGTTTGTTCGAGCAGTACTTC
TRBV28	TRBJ2-1	NA	NA	CASSPAYNEQFF	TGTGCCAGCAGTCCAGCGTACAATGAGCAGTTCTTC
TRBV15	TRBJ2-1	NA	TRBD2	CATSRGGRVGDNEQFF	TGTGCCACCAGCAGGGGAGGGAGGGTTGGAGACAATGAGCAGTTCTTC
TRBV19	TRBJ2-3	NA	NA	CASSIDGAVSLDTQYF	TGTGCCAGTAGTATAGACGGGGCGGTGAGTTTGGATACGCAGTATTTT
TRBV7-9	TRBJ2-7	once	NA	CASSFTHSTQGAAYEQYF	TGTGCCAGCAGCTTCACACATTCAACACAGGGAGCGGCATACGAGCAGTACTTC
TRBV5-5	TRBJ2-3	NA	TRBD1	CASSLVSTRTGGTDTQYF	TGTGCCAGCAGCTTGGTTTCGACTCGCACAGGGGGCACAGATACGCAGTATTTT
TRBV5-1	TRBJ2-3	NA	NA	CASSLEGKGTDTQYF	TGCGCCAGCAGCTTGGAGGGGAAGGGCACAGATACGCAGTATTTT
TRBV10-2	TRBJ1-1	NA	TRBD1	CASDETGGYTEAFF	TGCGCCAGCGACGAGACAGGGGGGTACACTGAAGCTTTCTTT
TRBV6-1	TRBJ1-5	NA	NA	CASSEVTSSTQPQHF	TGTGCCAGCAGTGAAGTAACATCTTCCACTCAGCCCCAGCATTTT
TRBV5-5	TRBJ1-2	NA	NA	CASSLGAGASGGYGYTF	TGTGCCAGCAGCTTGGGGGCAGGGGCCTCGGGAGGCTATGGCTACACCTTC
TRBV6-1	TRBJ2-1	NA	TRBD2	CASSEPPGLGFSTYNEQFF	TGTGCCAGCAGCGAACCCCCGGGACTAGGGTTTTCTACTTACAATGAGCAGTTCTTC
TRBV7-9	TRBJ1-1	NA	NA	CASSFSPGPGAFF	TGTGCCAGCAGCTTTTCTCCGGGGCCCGGAGCTTTCTTT
TRBV4-1	TRBJ2-2	NA	NA	CASSQGHTNTGELFF	TGCGCCAGCAGCCAAGGCCACACGAACACCGGGGAGCTGTTTTTT
TRBV5-1	TRBJ2-6	NA	NA	CASSAPGTATHSSGANVLTF	TGCGCCAGCAGCGCGCCCGGGACGGCAACTCACAGCTCTGGGGCCAACGTCCTGACTTTC
TRBV28	TRBJ1-1	NA	NA	CASSGGVLWNTEAFF	TGTGCCAGCAGTGGTGGCGTGCTCTGGAACACTGAAGCTTTCTTT
TRBV27	TRBJ2-1	NA	NA	CASSSLRDIFHQQFF	TGTGCCAGTTCTTCCCTCCGGGACATTTTCCATCAGCAGTTCTTC
TRBV27	TRBJ2-2	many	NA	CASSRARGSGTGELFF	TGTGCCAGCAGTCGAGCACGGGGATCGGGCACCGGGGAGCTGTTTTTT
TRBV6-6	TRBJ2-3	once	NA	CASRRARTERTDTQYF	TGTGCCAGCAGACGAGCCCGGACAGAACGGACAGATACGCAGTATTTT
TRBV28	TRBJ1-2	NA	TRBD1	CAGGTGGYGGYTF	TGTGCCGGAGGGACAGGGGGCTATGGTGGCTACACCTTC
TRBV7-9	TRBJ2-2	NA	NA	CASTPDTGELFF	TGTGCCAGCACCCCGGACACCGGGGAGCTGTTTTTT
TRBV18	TRBJ2-1	NA	NA	CASSPRSVVGDNEQFF	TGTGCCAGCTCACCAAGGAGCGTTGTAGGGGACAATGAGCAGTTCTTC